This T cell receptor beta chain was identified during a study of blood T cell repertoires in COVID-19. Overall study: Acute and convalescent COVID-19 specimens originated in the United States, Italy and Spain.

The data were produced by immunoSEQ multiplex PCR, yet TCRdb's version contains in-frame clones alone and is incomplete. The data contain about 150,000 clones, over 80% of them seen just once; the ten biggest clones take up 2% to 3%. The clonotype originates from a man aged 50-59 years with active COVID-19. Specimen: peripheral blood.

CDR3 DNA sequence: TGTGCCAGTAGTCAGGGGGCACGGACTGAAGCTTTCTTT. Protein product: CASSQGARTEAFF. The J gene is TRBJ1-1, the V gene TRBV19; 8 bases are shared with TRBD1. V lost 5 bases to trimming and J lost 5 bases; unmatched junction nucleotides: 4. The CDR3 sequence is 13 residues long. Germline CDR1 is LNHDA and CDR2 is SQIVND (reference sequence).